The T cell receptor (beta chain) under discussion was sequenced for a study of blood T cell repertoires in COVID-19 (dated by TCRdb to 2018 to 2021). In terms of the full investigation: Samples covering the acute and convalescent phases of COVID-19 were provided by collaborators in the United States, Italy and Spain. The material from the prospective study consisted of cDNA or gDNA derived from T cells, B-cell-depleted T cells, or PBMCs. Subjects who had been exposed to COVID-19, were actively infected with it, or had recovered from it provided the deeply sampled blood TCRbeta repertoires that made up the dataset. The repertoires were made available in a free public database intended to serve as a resource for research on the immune response to SARS-CoV-2. The samples were drawn from two sources: the first 160 participants of the ongoing ImmuneRACE study, and 950 to 1,500 subjects contributed by 6 global collaborators. A de-identified subject ID, COVID-19 status, age in years and sex were almost always included in the sample metadata. Where available, HLA class I and class II types were obtained from metadata supplied by the sample provider rather than from assay-based typing.

Collaborating institutions collected whole blood in K2EDTA tubes following their own protocols. For TCRbeta analysis, collaborators shipped samples as frozen whole blood, isolated PBMCs, or DNA extracted from either of those sample types. The immunoSEQ Assay, a bias-controlled multiplex PCR, was used to amplify TCRbeta CDR3 regions from genomic DNA. Regarding the original processing steps: Nucleated cell counts per sample were estimated from amplification of reference gene primers within the assay. To quantify the absolute abundance of each unique TCRbeta CDR3 rearrangement, sequence reads were collapsed and filtered. For each sample, productive Simpson clonality was calculated by taking the square root of Simpson's diversity index across productive rearrangements. Imported from immuneACCESS, the table was reduced by TCRdb to in-frame sequences with V and J called. These copies leave out some clones; in studies compared against another copy, an unresolved V gene accounts for under half, and the cause of the remainder is not known. D and trimming were read from the DNA, whereas the V and J calls and clone size are those reported in that table. The sample table lists about 18,000 clones, about nine tenths of them with a count of one. The ten largest clones represent 15% to 20% of the sample.

CDR1 and CDR2 are read off the germline V gene as SGHNT and YENEEA. The junction shows trimming of 0 bases on V and 0 bases on J, and the gene matches do not reach 2 bases of it. CDR3 length: 15 amino acids, cysteine to phenylalanine. Kept here is only the CDR3 DNA, which spans 45 bases and is read in frame from base 1. General conclusions and limits of the study: How much clinical and demographic metadata was included differed by source and by participant, and the metadata was provided uncurated.

Of note for this clone: Which antigen it targets is not known. No qualities accompany the bases; no much larger clone lies one base away.

The source of this sequence is a human donor in a cohort sampled during active COVID-19. Sequences were obtained from peripheral blood. Recombination linked TRBV11-3 to TRBJ2-7, with 7 middle bases fitting TRBD1. The encoded CDR3 is CASSLEGGSSYEQYF. The DNA is TGTGCCAGCAGCTTAGAAGGGGGCTCCTCCTACGAGCAGTACTTC.